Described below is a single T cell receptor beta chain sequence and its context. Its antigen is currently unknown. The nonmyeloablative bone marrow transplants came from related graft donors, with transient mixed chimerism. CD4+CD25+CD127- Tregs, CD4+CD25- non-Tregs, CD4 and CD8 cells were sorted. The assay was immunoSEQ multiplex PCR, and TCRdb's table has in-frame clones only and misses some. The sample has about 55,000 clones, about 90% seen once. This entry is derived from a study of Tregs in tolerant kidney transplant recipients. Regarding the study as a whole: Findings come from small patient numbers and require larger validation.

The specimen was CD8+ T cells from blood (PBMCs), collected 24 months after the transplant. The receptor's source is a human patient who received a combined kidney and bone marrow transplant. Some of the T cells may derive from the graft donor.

CDR3 sequence reads: CASSANLRQGGGYTF. As DNA, the CDR3 is TGTGCCAGCAGCGCTAACTTGCGACAGGGCGGGGGCTACACCTTC. The chain joins TRBV9 to TRBJ1-2; TRBD1 agrees at 7 bases. CDR3 length: 15 amino acids. V lost 3 bases and J lost 8; bases outside the gene matches: 13. Germline lookup yields CDR1 SGDLS and CDR2 YYNGEE.